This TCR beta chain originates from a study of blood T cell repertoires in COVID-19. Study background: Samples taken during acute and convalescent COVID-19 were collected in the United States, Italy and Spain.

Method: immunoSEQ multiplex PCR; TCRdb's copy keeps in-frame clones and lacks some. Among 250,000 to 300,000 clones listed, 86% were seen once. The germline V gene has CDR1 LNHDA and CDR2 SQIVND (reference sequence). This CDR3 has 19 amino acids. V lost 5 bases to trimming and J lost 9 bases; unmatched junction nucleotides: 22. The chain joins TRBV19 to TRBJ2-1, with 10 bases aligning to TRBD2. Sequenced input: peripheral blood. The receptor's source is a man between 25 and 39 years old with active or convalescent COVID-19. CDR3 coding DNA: TGTGCCAGTAGTGCTAAAACTGGTAGCGGGGGGCCTCGAGGTACTGAGCAGTTCTTC. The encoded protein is CASSAKTGSGGPRGTEQFF.